This TCR beta chain was identified during a study of T-cell reconstitution after alpha-beta-depleted transplantation in children. The study's findings and limits: T-cell numbers and diversity, one year after transplant, stemmed largely from T cells that were newly produced. Some patients' high day-60 TCRbeta diversity was traced to surviving recipient T cells and thymic progenitors. Alpha-beta T cells present about two months after transplant were reported to originate from several hundred expanded graft clones.

Deletions cut 0 bases from V and 2 bases from J, with 11 bases between. Germline CDR1 and CDR2: SGHRS and YFSETQ. The CDR3 covers 15 residues. Preparation of the TCRbeta library was carried out with unique molecular identifiers. TCRdb analysed the PCR reads with MiXCR anew, one entry per CDR3 protein. This table holds 80,000 or so distinct CDR3 sequences, roughly an eighth found once. Remarks on this clonotype: The antigen remains unidentified.

The sequence derives from a male patient between 2 and 10 years old who had a stem cell transplant for acute lymphoblastic leukemia, so the T cells may come from the graft donor. The chain uses TRBV5-1 and TRBJ1-1; D remains ambiguous. The sequencing here drew on PBMCs, mostly from graft donor cells, taken 180 days after TCRalphabeta/CD19-depleted stem cell transplant. CDR3 nucleotide sequence: TGCGCCAGCAGCTTGGATTCCTGGCGAAACACTGAAGCTTTCTTT. Its translation: CASSLDSWRNTEAFF. Complete variable domain (other parts from reference TRBV5-1 and TRBJ1-1): KAGVTQTPRYLIKTRGQQVTLSCSPISGHRSVSWYQQTPGQGLQFLFEYFSETQRNKGNFPGRFSGRQFSNSRSEMNVSTLELGDSALYLCASSLDSWRNTEAFFGQGTRLTVV.